These 25 T cell receptor beta chains came from one sample sequenced in a study of T-cell reconstitution after alpha-beta-depleted transplantation in children. A TCRbeta library incorporating unique molecular identifiers was prepared. TCRdb processed the PCR reads anew with MiXCR; each CDR3 protein has one entry. The table shows hundreds of thousands of distinct CDR3 sequences, with almost 10% occurring only once. The material was PBMCs from the stem cell graft donor, obtained from the stem cell graft. The receptors come from a human donor who donated a stem cell graft to a child with SCID.

The chain recombines TRBV29-1 with TRBJ2-3; TRBD2 aligns across 10 bases. CDR3 length: 15 residues. Germline assignment: CDR1 SQVTM and CDR2 ANQGSEA. The V segment lost 4 bases and the J segment 5 bases; nucleotides outside the gene matches: 9. The chain's CDR3 is CSVAQRGGVRDTQYF. The CDR3, as DNA: TGCAGCGTTGCTCAGCGGGGGGGAGTACGAGATACGCAGTATTTT.

This clonotype appeared many times. This chain connects TRBV12-3 or TRBV12-4 to TRBJ1-1; D is possibly TRBD1 (5 bases). With 4 bases removed from V and 0 bases from J, the gap between germline ends came to 9 bases. CDR3 length: 14 residues. The CDR3 sequence: CASSYGTVNTEAFF. The CDR3 DNA sequence: TGTGCCAGCAGTTACGGGACGGTGAACACTGAAGCTTTCTTT.

There are a few counts of this clonotype. The chain employs TRBV5-6 and TRBJ2-2, with D unclear. The germline V and J ends were trimmed by 1 base and 3 bases, with 7 bases remaining between them. CDR3 length: 14 residues. The germline V gene encodes CDR1 SGHDT and CDR2 YYEEEE. This CDR3 is CASSLYFDTGELFF. The CDR3 DNA reads TGTGCCAGCAGCTTGTATTTCGACACCGGGGAGCTGTTTTTT.

This clonotype was observed at least ten times. The chain employs TRBV21-1 and TRBJ1-5. TRBV21-1 is given as a pseudogene. This CDR3 has 11 residues. CDR3 DNA: TGTGCCAGCAGTAAAGAAAAGGCCCAGCATTTT. Its protein product is CASSKEKAQHF.

This chain connects TRBV3-1 to TRBJ2-7, with D tentatively TRBD1 or TRBD2 (5 bases each). CDR1 and CDR2 from the germline V gene are LGHDT and YNNKEL (reference sequence). This CDR3 has 16 amino acids. Trimming stripped 1 base from V and 0 bases from J, with 13 bases between. Here the CDR3 reads CASSQGVGVASYEQYF. CDR3 coding DNA: TGTGCCAGCAGCCAAGGTGTGGGGGTAGCCTCCTACGAGCAGTACTTC.

This clonotype was observed a handful of times. The chain joins TRBV12-3 or TRBV12-4 to TRBJ2-1, with TRBD2 matching 11 bases. J lost 4 bases, V lost 6 bases, and 8 bases had no gene match. The CDR3 has 16 residues. The CDR3: CASRPAGLAVYNEQFF. The CDR3 nucleotides read TGTGCCAGCAGACCCGCGGGACTAGCGGTTTACAATGAGCAGTTCTTC.

The chain has TRBV20-1 and TRBJ2-1, with D perhaps TRBD2 (6 bases). This CDR3 contains 11 residues. Germline V gene sequence: CDR1 DFQATT, CDR2 SNEGSKA (reference sequence). V lost 6 bases, J lost 8 bases, and 11 bases lay in between. This chain's CDR3 is CSAIRRDEQFF. The CDR3 coding sequence is TGCAGTGCGATCAGGAGGGATGAGCAGTTCTTC.

This clonotype was seen many times. The chain links TRBV5-1 to TRBJ1-5; maybe TRBD1 (5 bases). Trimming removed 4 bases at V and 4 bases at J, with 12 bases between. CDR1 is SGHRS, CDR2 YFSETQ, per germline. The CDR3 extends over 14 amino acids. The CDR3 bases are TGCGCCAGCAGCGAGTTAGCAGGGAATCAGCCCCAGCATTTT. Its translation is CASSELAGNQPQHF.

The genes are TRBV9 and TRBJ2-7, with D perhaps TRBD1 or TRBD2 (5 bases each). Germline CDR1 and CDR2: SGDLS and YYNGEE. V lost 3 bases and J lost 3, with 16 bases in between. This CDR3 contains 15 residues. Here the CDR3 reads CASSAVGDFFYEQYF. The CDR3 region has the DNA TGTGCCAGCAGCGCAGTGGGGGATTTCTTCTACGAGCAGTACTTC.

The rearrangement uses TRBV7-8 and TRBJ1-3; 9 nucleotides line up with TRBD1. The CDR3 loop spans 18 amino acids. The germline V gene has CDR1 SGHVS and CDR2 FQNEAQ. Germline trimming cut 4 bases from V and 0 bases from J; bases unmatched to any gene: 10. The CDR3 DNA follows: TGTGCCAGCAGCTCAGGACCGGGACAGGGAGGCTCTGGAAACACCATATATTTT. Its protein is CASSSGPGQGGSGNTIYF.

The rearrangement joins TRBV29-1 to TRBJ2-1; no reliable D call. Germline lookup yields CDR1 SQVTM and CDR2 ANQGSEA. This CDR3 spans 10 amino acids. V was pared by 7 bases and J by 7 bases, with 8 bases between. The CDR3 DNA sequence: TGCAGCGGCCGCGGTAATGAGCAGTTCTTC. Its translation is CSGRGNEQFF.

This clonotype was seen only a few times. V is TRBV5-1 and J is TRBJ2-2; a possible D gene is TRBD1 (6 bases). Trimming removed 5 bases from V and 2 bases from J, with 10 bases in between. Germline assignment: CDR1 SGHRS and CDR2 YFSETQ. The CDR3 runs 14 residues. The CDR3 protein is CASRLQGNTGELFF. The CDR3 DNA sequence: TGCGCCAGCAGGTTACAGGGAAACACCGGGGAGCTGTTTTTT.

Ten or more counts support this clonotype. The chain joins TRBV7-6 to TRBJ2-2; unclear D gene. CDR3 length: 12 residues. Between the trimmed V and J ends, which lost 5 bases and 7 bases, there was a span of 8 bases. The germline CDR1 and CDR2 sequences are SGHVS and FNYEAQ. CDR3 nucleotide sequence: TGTGCCAGCAGCCAAAGTAACGGGGAGCTGTTTTTT. Its protein product is CASSQSNGELFF.

There are many counts of this clonotype. For the CDR3, the DNA is TGTGCCAGCAGGTCTACTAGCGGGGGGGCCAACACCGGGGAGCTGTTTTTT. Encoded protein: CASRSTSGGANTGELFF. The V call is TRBV7-7, the J call TRBJ2-2; 13 bases are a match to TRBD2. Trimming took 6 bases from V and 2 from J; bases not matched to a gene: 6. Germline-derived CDR1 and CDR2 are SSHAT and FNYEAQ (reference sequence). This CDR3 is built from 17 residues.

This clonotype was detected ten times or more. CDR3 protein: CASSQAGGTDTQYF. DNA of the CDR3: TGTGCCAGCAGCCAAGCGGGGGGGACAGATACGCAGTATTTT. The chain employs TRBV14 and TRBJ2-3, with 8 bases fitting TRBD2. Germline V lookup: CDR1 SGHDN, CDR2 FVKESK. CDR3 length equals 14 residues. With V trimmed by 1 base and J by 3 bases, 0 bases remained unmatched.

This clonotype has ten or more counts. The gene calls are TRBV7-2 and TRBJ2-2; no reliable D call. The V end was cut by 2 bases, the J end by 2 bases, with 9 bases between. This CDR3 has 15 amino acids. Germline-derived CDR1 and CDR2 are SGHTA and FQGNSA. The CDR3 coding sequence is TGTGCCAGCAGCTTAAGTCCAGTTAACACCGGGGAGCTGTTTTTT. Amino acid sequence: CASSLSPVNTGELFF.

The rearrangement joins TRBV4-2 to TRBJ2-1; 8 bases agree with TRBD2. Germline CDR1 reads LGHNA; CDR2 reads YNFKEQ. V gave up 2 bases and J gave up 10 bases; unmatched junction bases: 7. The CDR3 runs to 14 residues. The CDR3 DNA reads as TGTGCCAGCAGCCAACGGGAACTAGCGGACGAGCAGTTCTTC. This codes for CASSQRELADEQFF.

There are many counts of this clonotype. V and J are TRBV5-1 and TRBJ2-5; 8 bases line up with TRBD1. The CDR3 extends over 16 amino acids. CDR1 and CDR2 from the germline V gene are SGHRS and YFSETQ. The V and J ends lost 7 bases and 2 bases, in that order; junction bases with no gene match: 13. CDR3 residues: CASGSGQGLGQETQYF. DNA for the CDR3: TGCGCCAGCGGATCAGGACAGGGTCTGGGGCAAGAGACCCAGTACTTC.

This clonotype was observed a handful of times. The chain links TRBV2 to TRBJ2-7; perhaps TRBD2 as D (6 bases). The germline V gene encodes CDR1 SNHLY and CDR2 FYNNEI. The V and J ends lost 6 bases and 4 bases respectively, with 10 bases between them. This CDR3 region has 12 residues. CDR3 coding DNA: TGTGCCAGCAGGGAGGGGTATTACGAGCAGTACTTC. It encodes CASREGYYEQYF. The variable domain in full, completed from reference TRBV2 and TRBJ2-7, reads EPEVTQTPSHQVTQMGQEVILRCVPISNHLYFYWYRQILGQKVEFLVSFYNNEISEKSEIFDDQFSVERPDGSNFTLKIRSTKLEDSAMYFCASREGYYEQYFGPGTRLTVT.

As to this clonotype: This may come from a read error, since a much larger clone is one base off. The chain carries TRBV6-5 and TRBJ2-7, with 8 bases lining up with TRBD1. Germline-derived CDR1 and CDR2 are MNHEY and SVGAGI. This CDR3 is 14 amino acids long. Written as DNA, the CDR3 is TGTGCCAGCAGTTCTCTACAGGGGGGTGACGATCAGTACTTC. It specifies CASSSLQGGDDQYF.

This clonotype was seen at least ten times. The J gene is TRBJ1-1, the V gene TRBV6-5, with a weak D call TRBD1 (6 bases). The V gene's germline CDR1 is MNHEY and CDR2 SVGAGI. The germline V and J ends were trimmed by 8 bases and 5 bases, with 21 bases remaining between them. This CDR3 spans 15 amino acids. The CDR3 region has the DNA TGTGCCAGCCAAGAGTCACAGGGTCGGTGGACTGAAGCTTTCTTT. Translated, it gives CASQESQGRWTEAFF.

V gene TRBV12-3 or TRBV12-4 combines with J gene TRBJ1-2, with 8 bases matching TRBD1. The CDR3 extends over 14 amino acids. Unmatched junction bases numbered 8, after V lost 7 bases and J lost 4 bases. CDR3 protein: CASTRDRRTYGYTF. The CDR3 nucleotides read TGTGCCAGCACCCGGGACAGGAGAACCTATGGCTACACCTTC.

This clonotype was observed many times. This chain joins TRBV20-1 and TRBJ1-1; 10 bases align to TRBD1. The CDR3 extends over 14 amino acids. CDR1 and CDR2 (germline): DFQATT, SNEGSKA (reference sequence). Losses at the gene ends were 4 bases for V and 1 base for J; bases not matched to a gene: 3. The DNA for the CDR3 is TGCAGTGCTATAAGGACAGGGGGGAACACTGAAGCTTTCTTT. This encodes CSAIRTGGNTEAFF.

The chain carries TRBV7-6 and TRBJ2-1; 7 nucleotides match TRBD2. Germline trimming cut 6 bases from V and 9 bases from J; bases unmatched to any gene: 20. Germline assignment: CDR1 SGHVS and CDR2 FNYEAQ. This CDR3 spans 17 amino acids. CDR3 loop: CASSPAGPGGTSGEQFF. DNA of the CDR3: TGTGCCAGCAGTCCCGCCGGCCCGGGGGGAACAAGTGGTGAGCAGTTCTTC.

Ten or more counts support this clonotype. The chain employs TRBV12-3 or TRBV12-4 and TRBJ2-1; D call uncertain. This CDR3 has 15 amino acids. Deletions cut 6 bases from V and 0 bases from J, with 12 bases between. The CDR3: CASSVDGSSYNEQFF. CDR3 DNA: TGTGCCAGCAGCGTCGACGGAAGCTCCTACAATGAGCAGTTCTTC.